The next 31 T cell receptor beta chains were all read from a single sample in a study of T cell responses to AZD1222 COVID-19 vaccine. Method: immunoSEQ multiplex PCR; TCRdb's copy keeps in-frame clones and lacks some. The profile covers roughly 80,000 clones, with nearly 90% appearing a single time and about 4.8% taken by the ten largest. This specimen consisted of peripheral blood, obtained on day 0 of MenACWY control vaccination. These receptors all stem from an adult in good health.

This sequence joins TRBV9 and TRBJ1-2, with D possibly being TRBD1 (5 bases). The germline gives CDR1 SGDLS, CDR2 YYNGEE. Trimming left V 0 bases short and J 3 bases short, with 9 bases between. CDR3 length equals 14 residues. This CDR3 is CASSVDQGHYGYTF. The CDR3 DNA is TGTGCCAGCAGCGTAGATCAGGGACACTATGGCTACACCTTC.

The rearrangement joins TRBV5-1 to TRBJ1-3; the D gene is possibly TRBD1 (5 bases). The CDR3 has 15 residues. Trimming shortened V by 5 bases and J by 0 bases, and 12 bases separated the two germline ends. Germline CDR1 SGHRS, CDR2 YFSETQ. The CDR3 region is CASRADTISGNTIYF. The CDR3 DNA reads TGCGCCAGCAGAGCGGACACTATCTCTGGAAACACCATATATTTT.

The chain is built from TRBV19 and TRBJ1-5; no clear D. The germline gives CDR1 LNHDA, CDR2 SQIVND (reference sequence). There are 19 residues in the CDR3. The V end lost 4 bases, the J end lost 0 bases, and 22 bases lay between the germline ends. CDR3 bases: TGTGCCAGTAGTACGGGCCTGATAGGAGGTCTGTATAGCAATCAGCCCCAGCATTTT. This gives the protein CASSTGLIGGLYSNQPQHF.

The chain employs TRBV18 and TRBJ2-5; D possibly corresponds to TRBD1 (5 bases). CDR3 length: 13 amino acids. V lost 6 bases, J lost 8 bases, and 16 bases lay in between. Germline CDR1 reads KGHSH; CDR2 reads LQKENI. CDR3: CASSGAELSTQYF. CDR3 sequence (DNA): TGTGCCAGCTCTGGGGCCGAGCTTTCTACCCAGTACTTC.

The genes are TRBV6-5 and TRBJ1-1; maybe TRBD1 (5 bases). The V gene lost 6 bases and the J gene lost 0 bases, with 11 bases spanning the gap. This CDR3 spans 14 amino acids. Germline values: CDR1 MNHEY, CDR2 SVGAGI. DNA of the CDR3: TGTGCCAGCAGCCGCGACAGCTTGAACACTGAAGCTTTCTTT. Its translation: CASSRDSLNTEAFF.

Comment on this clone: Additional DNA sequences in this sample encode the identical CDR3. The CDR3 coding sequence is TGTGCCAGTAGCCTCGGGGGCAGCTCCTACGAGCAGTACTTC. Translation: CASSLGGSSYEQYF. This rearrangement joins TRBV19 to TRBJ2-7, with D perhaps given as TRBD1 or TRBD2 (6 bases each). This CDR3 contains 14 residues. CDR1 and CDR2 from the germline V gene are LNHDA and SQIVND (reference sequence). V was clipped by 6 bases and J by 0 bases, with 12 bases between them.

The chain recombines TRBV27 with TRBJ1-5; no firm D call. The V and J ends lost 5 bases and 5 bases respectively, with 7 bases between them. This CDR3 comprises 12 residues. Looked up from germline, CDR1 is MNHEY and CDR2 is SMNVEV (reference sequence). In DNA, the CDR3 is TGTGCCAGCAGTGGACGGGATCAGCCCCAGCATTTT. Protein: CASSGRDQPQHF.

The rearrangement uses TRBV18 and TRBJ1-5; no firm D call. Germline values: CDR1 KGHSH, CDR2 LQKENI. Between the trimmed V and J ends, which lost 3 bases and 0 bases, there was a span of 9 bases. CDR3 size: 15 residues. The CDR3 sequence: CASSPGTVSNQPQHF. The CDR3 DNA follows: TGTGCCAGCTCACCCGGAACAGTTAGCAATCAGCCCCAGCATTTT.

The chain recombines TRBV6-4 with TRBJ1-1, with D hard to call. Trimming took off 7 bases at V and 0 bases at J, with 15 bases between the two ends. Germline V gene lookup returns CDR1 MRHNA and CDR2 SNTAGT. This CDR3 is built from 15 residues. The CDR3 bases are TGTGCCAGCATCACTTTGGAGAGAGTGAACACTGAAGCTTTCTTT. As protein: CASITLERVNTEAFF.

V gene TRBV23-1 combines with J gene TRBJ1-5, with unresolved D. TRBV23-1 is an open reading frame whose function is uncertain. The CDR3 sequence is 16 residues long. V was clipped by 0 bases and J by 3 bases, with 12 bases between them. The CDR3 protein is CASSQSLEGVNQPQHF. The CDR3 DNA follows: TGCGCCAGCAGTCAATCTCTTGAGGGAGTCAATCAGCCCCAGCATTTT.

This rearrangement joins TRBV30 to TRBJ1-5; D unclear. V was pared by 3 bases and J by 1 base, with 7 bases between. In germline, CDR1 is GTSNPN, CDR2 SVGIG (reference sequence). The CDR3 totals 13 residues. As DNA, the CDR3 is TGTGCCTGGAGACCTGACAGCAATCAGCCCCAGCATTTT. Amino acids: CAWRPDSNQPQHF.

The V gene is TRBV5-1, the J gene TRBJ1-2; TRBD1 matches at 8 bases. Germline assignment: CDR1 SGHRS and CDR2 YFSETQ. CDR3 length equals 14 residues. V shed 6 bases and J 4 bases; nucleotides not matched to a gene: 8. The CDR3 loop is CASMEQGESYGYTF. The CDR3 DNA is TGCGCCAGCATGGAACAGGGGGAAAGCTATGGCTACACCTTC.

This chain joins TRBV5-5 and TRBJ2-1; D is uncertain. This CDR3 is 16 amino acids long. V was cut by 4 bases and J by 0 bases, with 14 bases left in between. Germline CDR1 reads SGHKS; CDR2 reads YYEKEE (reference sequence). The CDR3 bases are TGTGCCAGCAGCCCTTTCAAGAGGATCTCCTACAATGAGCAGTTCTTC. Translation gives CASSPFKRISYNEQFF.

The chain recombines TRBV9 with TRBJ1-1, with D maybe TRBD1 (5 bases). Germline loops: CDR1 SGDLS, CDR2 YYNGEE. CDR3 length equals 14 residues. V was clipped by 0 bases and J by 5 bases, with 11 bases between them. The CDR3 region is CASSVAIGGTEAFF. The CDR3 coding sequence is TGTGCCAGCAGCGTAGCCATCGGGGGGACTGAAGCTTTCTTT.

The chain carries TRBV4-3 and TRBJ1-2; maybe TRBD1 (5 bases). Germline V gives CDR1 LGHNA, CDR2 YSLEER. Trimming pared 1 base from V and 0 bases from J, leaving 12 bases between. CDR3 length: 16 amino acids. In nucleotides, the CDR3 is TGCGCCAGCAGCCAAGCCAGGGCAGGAGCTAACTATGGCTACACCTTC. Translating gives CASSQARAGANYGYTF.

This chain joins TRBV3-1 (or the pseudogene TRBV3-2) and TRBJ1-1, with D uncertain. The CDR3 runs 14 residues. Germline CDR1 is LGHDT and CDR2 is YNNKEL (reference sequence). V lost 7 bases to trimming and J lost 4 bases, with 16 bases between them. CDR3 amino acids: CASTKGRVGTEAFF. CDR3 nucleotides: TGTGCCAGCACCAAAGGTAGGGTCGGCACTGAAGCTTTCTTT.

The chain uses TRBV7-9 and TRBJ2-3; 8 nucleotides match TRBD1. V lost 7 bases, J lost 5 bases, and 11 bases stayed unmatched. Germline CDR1 SEHNR, CDR2 FQNEAQ (reference sequence). This CDR3 has 15 amino acids. The CDR3 coding sequence is TGTGCCAGCACCCTAAGGACAGGGTCAGAAGATACGCAGTATTTT. This gives the protein CASTLRTGSEDTQYF.

This chain links TRBV19 with TRBJ1-1; tentatively, D is TRBD1 (6 bases). CDR3 length: 13 amino acids. The V gene's germline CDR1 is LNHDA and CDR2 SQIVND (reference sequence). V lost 7 bases to trimming and J lost 3 bases, with 12 bases between them. The chain's CDR3 is CASTTGGYTEAFF. In DNA, the CDR3 is TGTGCCAGTACGACAGGCGGGTACACTGAAGCTTTCTTT.

V and J are TRBV2 and TRBJ1-1; possible D gene TRBD1, 5 bases. Germline CDR1 SNHLY, CDR2 FYNNEI. V lost 6 bases, J lost 1 base, and 12 bases lay in between. The CDR3 loop spans 14 amino acids. The CDR3 DNA reads as TGTGCCAGCAGGGCAGGGTTGGAGAACACTGAAGCTTTCTTT. Its protein is CASRAGLENTEAFF.

The chain joins TRBV18 to TRBJ1-3; TRBD1 agrees at 8 bases. J was trimmed by 0 bases and V by 5 bases; bases with no gene match: 3. The CDR3 sequence is 15 residues long. The germline V gene has CDR1 KGHSH and CDR2 LQKENI. The CDR3 spells CASSDRGYSGNTIYF. CDR3 DNA sequence: TGTGCCAGCTCAGACAGGGGATACTCTGGAAACACCATATATTTT.

The gene calls are TRBV9 and TRBJ1-4, with 7 bases matching TRBD1. This CDR3 has 15 residues. Germline trimming cut 4 bases from V and 7 bases from J; bases unmatched to any gene: 10. Germline V gene data show CDR1 as SGDLS and CDR2 as YYNGEE. CDR3 coding DNA: TGTGCCAGCAGCCATACAGGGGCGAGAAGTGAAAAACTGTTTTTT. It is translated as CASSHTGARSEKLFF.

The rearrangement uses TRBV28 and TRBJ1-1; no definite D call. Deletions cut 2 bases from V and 7 bases from J, with 5 bases between. The CDR3 totals 11 residues. The V gene's germline CDR1 is MDHEN and CDR2 SYDVKM. CDR3 region: CASSLRFEAFF. Written as DNA, the CDR3 is TGTGCCAGCAGTTTAAGGTTTGAAGCTTTCTTT.

The chain has TRBV18 and TRBJ2-7; 8 positions match TRBD1. Germline trimming cut 2 bases from V and 2 bases from J; bases unmatched to any gene: 5. Per the germline V gene, CDR1 is KGHSH and CDR2 is LQKENI. This CDR3 has 15 residues. CDR3 in DNA: TGTGCCAGCTCACCAGGGACAGGCGGTCCCTACGAGCAGTACTTC. This sequence encodes CASSPGTGGPYEQYF.

The chain combines TRBV5-4 with TRBJ2-1; D perhaps matches TRBD1 (5 bases). From germline, CDR1 is SGHNT and CDR2 YYREEE (reference sequence). V lost 0 bases and J lost 4, with 8 bases in between. The CDR3 is 14 residues long. The CDR3 DNA follows: TGTGCCAGCAGCTTGGGGGGCCCGTACAATGAGCAGTTCTTC. It encodes CASSLGGPYNEQFF.

This sequence joins TRBV5-6 and TRBJ1-5; D gene unclear. The CDR3 runs to 15 residues. Trimming cost V 4 bases and J 4 bases, with 15 bases left between them. The germline V gene has CDR1 SGHDT and CDR2 YYEEEE. The CDR3 loop is CASSPSVQLNQPQHF. DNA of the CDR3: TGTGCCAGCAGCCCCTCGGTCCAGCTAAATCAGCCCCAGCATTTT.

The chain joins TRBV14 to TRBJ1-1; no clear D gene. Germline V gene data show CDR1 as SGHDN and CDR2 as FVKESK. This CDR3 spans 15 amino acids. Trimming pared 1 base from V and 1 base from J, leaving 10 bases between. The DNA of the CDR3 is TGTGCCAGCAGCCAAGTCGGACTGCAGAACACTGAAGCTTTCTTT. The encoded protein is CASSQVGLQNTEAFF.

The chain couples TRBV9 to TRBJ1-3; D uncertain. V was clipped by 2 bases and J by 1 base, with 10 bases between them. Germline CDR1 and CDR2: SGDLS and YYNGEE. The CDR3 length is 15 residues. The CDR3 spells CASSVSSGSGNTIYF. As DNA, the CDR3 is TGTGCCAGCAGCGTTAGCTCGGGGTCTGGAAACACCATATATTTT.

V and J are TRBV30 and TRBJ1-2; D is uncertain. From germline, CDR1 is GTSNPN and CDR2 SVGIG (reference sequence). The V gene lost 0 bases and the J gene lost 0 bases, with 8 bases spanning the gap. The CDR3 is made up of 14 amino acids. The CDR3 region has the DNA TGTGCCTGGAGTGTCCCAGGACCTAACTATGGCTACACCTTC. Translation gives CAWSVPGPNYGYTF.

The rearrangement uses TRBV6-5 and TRBJ2-3, with TRBD2 matching over 11 bases. Trimming removed 5 bases from V and 3 bases from J; junction bases left unmatched: 4. The CDR3 sequence is 15 residues long. Looked up from germline, CDR1 is MNHEY and CDR2 is SVGAGI. CDR3 protein: CASSTGLAATDTQYF. In nucleotides, the CDR3 is TGTGCCAGCAGTACGGGACTAGCGGCGACAGATACGCAGTATTTT.

This chain links TRBV6-5 with TRBJ2-7; D is perhaps TRBD1 (6 bases). Trimming cost V 0 bases and J 4 bases, with 16 bases left between them. This CDR3 is 16 amino acids long. Germline V gene data show CDR1 as MNHEY and CDR2 as SVGAGI. The CDR3 nucleotides read TGTGCCAGCAGTTACTCGGACAGATTGGGGTTATACGAGCAGTACTTC. Protein sequence: CASSYSDRLGLYEQYF.

This chain joins TRBV10-3 and TRBJ2-3; D possibly matches TRBD1 or TRBD2 (6 bases each). Germline CDR1 ENHRY, CDR2 SYGVKD. The V gene lost 5 bases and the J gene lost 0 bases, with 9 bases spanning the gap. This CDR3 has 14 amino acids. CDR3 amino acids: CAISQGGSTDTQYF. DNA of the CDR3: TGTGCCATCAGTCAAGGGGGGAGCACAGATACGCAGTATTTT.